This note documents a single T cell receptor beta chain sequence. This entry is derived from a study of cytomegalovirus exposure and HLA in healthy donors. The germline V gene has CDR1 SQVTM and CDR2 ANQGSEA. Germline trimming cut 7 bases from V and 2 bases from J; bases unmatched to any gene: 10. CDR3 size: 14 residues. Amplification used 60 Vbeta primers and 13 Jbeta primers. Sequencing was performed with immunoSEQ multiplex PCR; in TCRdb, only in-frame clones are kept and a portion is missing. The table has roughly 170,000 clones, over 70% seen once; the top ten hold approximately 1.5%. This chain uses TRBV29-1 with TRBJ1-2, with 7 bases matching TRBD1. Sequencing was carried out using PBMCs. This clonotype was obtained from a young woman in good health and CMV-seropositive. Here the CDR3 reads CSAGPDRVNYGYTF. The DNA of the CDR3 is TGCAGCGCCGGACCTGACAGGGTGAACTATGGCTACACCTTC.